This TCR beta chain was recovered during a study of T cell repertoires in cytomegalovirus infection (dated by TCRdb to between 2017 and 2020). About the study as a whole: Donor HLA type was relevant to the analysis, because carriage of CMV infection together with the matching HLA type was indicated by public TCR beta signatures. The full study reports these points: In both this cohort and an independent approximately 400-donor cohort, the cumulative frequency of public TCR beta family members distinguished carriers of CMV infection plus the relevant HLA type. The ex vivo response was dominated by HLA-C-restricted CMV-specific TCR beta clonotypes, which also provided the single most frequent clonotype in two of eight donors.

Sequenced using an Illumina HiSeq 1500. TCRdb reran the public reads through fastp at Q25 and MiXCR, keeping productive beta chains. Each entry merges the rows of one CDR3 protein and shows their most common DNA and genes. The sample records roughly 230,000 distinct CDR3 sequences, over 20% of which are singletons. Together, the top ten hold about 18% of the sample. In this sample, this clonotype turned up many times. The specificity of this receptor is unknown. No much larger clone is present one base from it, and per-base qualities are unavailable. Trimming removed 4 bases from V and 13 bases from J; the gene matches leave 9 bases unexplained. The germline V gene (reference sequence) yields SEHNR for CDR1 and FQNEAQ for CDR2. Counted from cysteine to phenylalanine, this CDR3 has 14 amino acids. This entry keeps only the CDR3 DNA: 42 bases, framed from base 1.

Recombination joined TRBV7-9 with TRBJ1-6; 8 of the junction bases match TRBD1. The sequencing sample was made of CD8+ T cells from PBMCs. This sequence originates from a human donor in good health (CMV status not recorded). Some clones in this sample may be carry-over from other donors' samples. The CDR3 here reads CASSSQGVSPPLHF. The DNA reads TGTGCCAGCAGCTCACAGGGGGTCTCTCCTCCCCTCCACTTT. Here the CDR3 is joined to the reference TRBV7-9 and TRBJ1-6 genes, and the full variable domain is: DTGVSQNPRHKITKRGQNVTFRCDPISEHNRLYWYRQTLGQGPEFLTYFQNEAQLEKSRLLSDRFSAERPKGSFSTLEIQRTEQGDSAMYLCASSSQGVSPPLHFGNGTRLTVT.